This is a list of T cell receptor beta chains from one sample in a study of a mutant IDH1 vaccine in newly diagnosed glioma. Their antigens remain unidentified. The protocol was immunoSEQ multiplex PCR, while the TCRdb copy is restricted to in-frame clones and leaves out a portion. The table lists 120,000 or so clones, over 75% of them singletons. This specimen consisted of PBMCs, obtained from a glioma patient whose treatment included an IDH1 peptide vaccine. All receptors come from a man aged 35 to 55 with glioma. Each CDR3 is given with its conserved first and last residue.

len	v_gene	j_gene	CDR3aa
13	TRBV6-1	TRBJ1-1	CASSWGPVLEAFF
16	TRBV5-6	TRBJ1-1	CASSLLGGSGRTEAFF
14	TRBV9	TRBJ2-5	CASSVASGRETQYF
14	TRBV6-5	TRBJ1-1	CASSFSGSNTEAFF
13	TRBV2	TRBJ2-5	CASKREYGETQYF
16	TRBV11-2	TRBJ2-1	CASSLGTLAGGHEQFF
14	TRBV6-5	TRBJ1-2	CASSPNGVSYGYTF
16	TRBV5-1	TRBJ2-3	CASSSGPGQGTDTQYF
14	TRBV6-5	TRBJ2-1	CASSLGRGGDEQFF
13	TRBV10-3	TRBJ2-7	CAIGQASSYEQYF
14	TRBV6-6	TRBJ1-1	CASSYEAGGTEAFF
14	TRBV2	TRBJ2-7	CASITQTYSYEQYF
15	TRBV5-1	TRBJ2-1	CASSSTSGAYNEQFF
13	TRBV10-1	TRBJ2-3	CASRSGGRDTQYF
15	TRBV6-1	TRBJ2-1	CASSKGTGSSNEQFF
13	TRBV5-1	TRBJ1-2	CASSLEPGEGYTF
11	TRBV20-1	TRBJ2-7	CSARGAYEQYF
15	TRBV9	TRBJ2-7	CASSERTGLAHEQYF
13	TRBV30	TRBJ1-5	CAWSGGLGQPQHF
11	TRBV6-5	TRBJ1-3	CASSYGNTIYF
14	TRBV7-2	TRBJ2-7	CASSPRTGLYEQYF
15	TRBV28	TRBJ2-2	CASTPGGTNTGELFF
15	TRBV19	TRBJ1-2	CASSNYRGQDGGYTF
14	TRBV5-1	TRBJ2-2	CASSLGQGTGELFF
14	TRBV5-1	TRBJ1-2	CASSLEDGDYGYTF
17	TRBV28	TRBJ2-5	CASSLSRGQGWRETQYF
14	TRBV5-1	TRBJ2-7	CASSLEVSMYEQYF
14	TRBV30	TRBJ1-5	CAWSHDNGNQPQHF
16	TRBV30	TRBJ2-6	CAWSVGPGVGANVLTF
15	TRBV7-9	TRBJ2-5	CASGLAGGNQETQYF
13	TRBV19	TRBJ1-2	CASSAIPNYGYTF
14	TRBV25-1	TRBJ2-5	CASSELTGEETQYF
10	TRBV2	TRBJ1-1	CASSTGVAFF
15	TRBV5-4	TRBJ2-3	CASRLDTGGPDTQYF
16	TRBV7-2	TRBJ2-1	CASSLATSGGVRDGIF
16	TRBV6-5	TRBJ1-3	CASSYDRGGSGNTIYF
20	TRBV4-2	TRBJ2-3	CASSQESHTPGTRMADTQYF
14	TRBV10-3	NA	CAISESTVSYEQYF
16	TRBV5-6	TRBJ2-7	CASSSQVTGRTYEQYF
10	TRBV20-1	TRBJ2-1	CSARWNEQFF
13	TRBV5-6	TRBJ2-1	CASSFTGTGFSFF
14	TRBV7-2	TRBJ2-7	CASSSSVVSYEQYF
12	TRBV29-1	TRBJ2-3	CSVGTNTDTQYF
15	TRBV12-5	TRBJ1-5	CASGFGQGGNQPQHF
15	TRBV9	TRBJ2-1	CASSVSPDRYNEQFF
15	TRBV4-3	TRBJ1-3	CASSPGTSSGNTIYF
14	TRBV6-1	TRBJ2-2	CASRPGTNTGELFF
15	TRBV27	TRBJ1-1	CASSSRTFPNTEAFF
16	TRBV11-1	TRBJ2-2	CASSRPLGLNTGELFF
15	TRBV7-6	TRBJ1-1	CASSLGQGKNTEAFF
14	TRBV7-9	TRBJ2-7	CASSSRQGVSEQYF
14	TRBV7-2	TRBJ1-1	CASRRQGASTEAFF
13	TRBV2	TRBJ1-3	CASSGTAGNTIYF
13	TRBV5-1	TRBJ1-2	CASSLDLGEGYTF
12	TRBV6-1	TRBJ2-7	CASSEAWYEQYF
15	TRBV7-9	TRBJ2-3	CASQMGAGGADTQYF
13	TRBV2	TRBJ1-1	CASSGDKNTEAFF